This entry features one T cell receptor (beta chain) sequence. Its cognate antigen is unknown. The CDR3 consists of 13 residues. Germline V gene data show CDR1 as DFQATT and CDR2 as SNEGSKA (reference sequence). The V end was cut by 2 bases, the J end by 5 bases, with 10 bases between. Described time point: late sampling 161 to 241 days after vaccination in a few convalescent patients. Treatment meaning: roughly 11-day PBMC culture with coronavirus spike peptide pools or control peptides (ViraFEST assay). Expanded clonotypes were found by TCR sequencing after peptide-pool stimulation (ViraFEST). With the Oncomine TCR Beta short-read assay, DNA from cultured CD4+ T cells was sequenced. TCRdb ran MiXCR on the PCR reads and lists one entry per CDR3 protein. The sample has about 18,000 distinct CDR3 sequences, over 40% seen once. This sample stems from a study of vaccination and CD4 T cells after COVID-19. Whole-study context: The authors used overlapping spike peptides from SARS-CoV-2, HCoV-NL63, HCoV-OC43 and HCoV-229E to stimulate cells. Broader study findings: In convalescent patients, 304 of 307 vaccine-specific clones were spike mono-reactive.

The chain employs TRBV20-1 and TRBJ2-1; no firm D call. The sample here was CD4+ T cells from blood, cultured in vitro, taken about 7 months after SARS-CoV-2 vaccination. The TCR originated in a human donor who had recovered from COVID-19. The CDR3 nucleotides are TGCAGTGCTAGACCCTCTAAAAACAATGAGCAGTTCTTC. Translation gives CSARPSKNNEQFF.